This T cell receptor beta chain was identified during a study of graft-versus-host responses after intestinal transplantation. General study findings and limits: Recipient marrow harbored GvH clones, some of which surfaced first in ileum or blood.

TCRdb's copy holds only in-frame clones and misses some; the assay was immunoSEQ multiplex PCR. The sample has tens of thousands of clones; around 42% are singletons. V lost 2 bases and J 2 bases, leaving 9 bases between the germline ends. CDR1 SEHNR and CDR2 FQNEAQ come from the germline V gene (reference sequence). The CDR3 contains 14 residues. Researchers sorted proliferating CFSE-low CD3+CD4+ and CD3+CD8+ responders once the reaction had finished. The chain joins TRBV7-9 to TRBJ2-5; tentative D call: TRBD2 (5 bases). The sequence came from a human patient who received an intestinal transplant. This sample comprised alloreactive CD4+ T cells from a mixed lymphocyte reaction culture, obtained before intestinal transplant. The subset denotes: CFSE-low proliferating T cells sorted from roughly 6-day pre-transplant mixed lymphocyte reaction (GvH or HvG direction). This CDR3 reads CASSLTGIQETQYF. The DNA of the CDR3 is TGTGCCAGCAGCTTAACGGGAATTCAAGAGACCCAGTACTTC. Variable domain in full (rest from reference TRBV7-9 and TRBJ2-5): DTGVSQNPRHKITKRGQNVTFRCDPISEHNRLYWYRQTLGQGPEFLTYFQNEAQLEKSRLLSDRFSAERPKGSFSTLEIQRTEQGDSAMYLCASSLTGIQETQYFGPGTRLLVL.